These 22 T cell receptor beta chains were all obtained from the same sample, sequenced in a study of blood T cell repertoires in COVID-19 (TCRdb year 2020). The library was generated by the immunoSEQ multiplex PCR assay. TCRdb mirrors the immuneACCESS table, restricted to in-frame sequences. Some clones are absent from its copies; in checked studies, under half trace to an unresolved V gene, and the reason for the others is unknown. The sample data list about 380,000 clones, and 88% of these were observed just once. The ten largest account for 1.2% of the sample. The sequencing sample was made of PBMCs or T cells enriched from blood (not recorded which). Receptors originate from a woman between 18 and 29 years old who had recovered from COVID-19.

The chain is built from TRBV7-9 and TRBJ1-1; possibly TRBD1 for D (5 bases). This CDR3 region has 14 residues. Germline V gives CDR1 SEHNR, CDR2 FQNEAQ (reference sequence). V gave up 0 bases and J gave up 5 bases, with 10 bases separating them. Here the CDR3 reads CASSLARGGTEAFF. In DNA, the CDR3 is TGTGCCAGCAGCTTAGCGCGGGGGGGAACTGAAGCTTTCTTT.

V usage is TRBV15 and J usage is TRBJ1-3; no definite D call. Germline CDR1 is LNHNV and CDR2 is YYDKDF (reference sequence). V lost 0 bases and J 2 bases, leaving 11 bases between the germline ends. CDR3 length: 16 residues. CDR3 nucleotides: TGTGCCACCAGCAGAGAGATTACGGGGACTGGAAACACCATATATTTT. Its protein product is CATSREITGTGNTIYF.

This rearrangement joins TRBV4-2 to TRBJ2-5, with a weak D call TRBD1 (5 bases). Trimming pared 1 base from V and 5 bases from J, leaving 11 bases between. Germline V gene data show CDR1 as LGHNA and CDR2 as YNFKEQ. The CDR3 loop spans 14 amino acids. DNA for the CDR3: TGTGCCAGCAGCCAAGCGCAGGGTCCGGAGACCCAGTACTTC. Protein product: CASSQAQGPETQYF.

The chain is built from TRBV9 and TRBJ2-7; no reliable D call. The germline V and J ends were trimmed by 4 bases and 3 bases, with 14 bases remaining between them. The CDR3 contains 14 residues. Germline V gene sequence: CDR1 SGDLS, CDR2 YYNGEE. This CDR3 reads CASSPQGGYYEQYF. The CDR3 nucleotides are TGTGCCAGCAGCCCCCAAGGCGGTTACTACGAGCAGTACTTC.

V is TRBV11-3 and J is TRBJ2-7, with 8 bases lining up with TRBD1. The germline V gene has CDR1 SGHNT and CDR2 YENEEA. CDR3 length: 17 residues. V dropped 4 bases and J dropped 2; count of bases not matched to a gene: 13. The CDR3 bases are TGTGCCAGCAGCTCCGGACAGGGACGCGGGGAAACCTACGAGCAGTACTTC. Protein sequence: CASSSGQGRGETYEQYF.

This sequence joins TRBV2 and TRBJ2-7, with a possible D match to TRBD1 (8 bases). The CDR3 has 17 amino acids. Germline assignment: CDR1 SNHLY and CDR2 FYNNEI. V lost 4 bases, J lost 3 bases, and 22 bases lay in between. This CDR3 is CASSGTGGGEWGYEQYF. CDR3 DNA: TGTGCCAGCAGTGGTACAGGGGGGGGCGAGTGGGGCTACGAGCAGTACTTC. Filled out from reference TRBV2 and TRBJ2-7, the complete variable domain reads EPEVTQTPSHQVTQMGQEVILRCVPISNHLYFYWYRQILGQKVEFLVSFYNNEISEKSEIFDDQFSVERPDGSNFTLKIRSTKLEDSAMYFCASSGTGGGEWGYEQYFGPGTRLTVT.

This chain connects TRBV5-8 to TRBJ1-1; perhaps TRBD1 as D (6 bases). Trimming left V 0 bases short and J 5 bases short, with 23 bases between. The CDR3 sequence is 18 residues long. CDR1 and CDR2 from the germline V gene are SGHTS and YDEGEE. This chain's CDR3 is CASSLGAWVGVGGTEAFF. CDR3 bases: TGTGCCAGCAGCTTGGGGGCCTGGGTCGGGGTAGGGGGAACTGAAGCTTTCTTT.

This clone appeared once. The chain links TRBV7-3 to TRBJ2-1, with a possible D match to TRBD2 (6 bases). The CDR3 spans 15 residues. Deletions cut 10 bases from V and 2 bases from J, with 18 bases between. Germline V CDR1 and CDR2: SGHTA, FQGTGA. The DNA of the CDR3 is TGTGCCACGTCGTCCGGGGGAGCACCCTACAATGAGCAGTTCTTC. Its protein product is CATSSGGAPYNEQFF.

This chain uses TRBV5-1 with TRBJ2-2, with D possibly being TRBD1 (6 bases). CDR3 size: 17 residues. Per the germline V gene, CDR1 is SGHRS and CDR2 is YFSETQ. The germline V and J ends were trimmed by 5 bases and 0 bases, with 17 bases remaining between them. The CDR3: CASRGAGSTANTGELFF. The CDR3 DNA is TGCGCCAGCAGGGGGGCAGGAAGCACCGCGAACACCGGGGAGCTGTTTTTT.

The chain couples TRBV5-1 to TRBJ2-7, with D maybe TRBD2 (5 bases). This CDR3 comprises 12 residues. The V end was cut by 5 bases, the J end by 6 bases, with 12 bases between. Germline V gene sequence: CDR1 SGHRS, CDR2 YFSETQ. CDR3 amino acids: CASSSGVGEQYF. The CDR3 coding sequence is TGCGCCAGCAGTTCCGGGGTGGGCGAGCAGTACTTC.

This clone appeared a few times. This chain connects TRBV6-5 to TRBJ1-1, with D perhaps matching TRBD1 (5 bases). Germline V gives CDR1 MNHEY, CDR2 SVGAGI. The length of the CDR3 is 14 residues. Trimming took off 4 bases at V and 1 base at J, with 10 bases between the two ends. The CDR3 coding sequence is TGTGCCAGCAGTTCGGGGGGGAAGAACACTGAAGCTTTCTTT. It yields the protein CASSSGGKNTEAFF.

The chain carries TRBV2 and TRBJ2-1, with a possible D match to TRBD1 (6 bases). V was clipped by 3 bases and J by 10 bases, with 19 bases between them. CDR1 SNHLY and CDR2 FYNNEI come from the germline V gene. The CDR3 runs to 15 residues. The CDR3 loop is CASSEGASPLGEQFF. The CDR3 DNA follows: TGTGCCAGCAGTGAGGGGGCTAGCCCCTTAGGCGAGCAGTTCTTC.

This chain joins TRBV5-1 and TRBJ1-2, with a possible D match to TRBD1 (5 bases). The CDR3 runs to 14 residues. Germline V lookup: CDR1 SGHRS, CDR2 YFSETQ. Trimming took off 0 bases at V and 2 bases at J, with 8 bases between the two ends. Written as DNA, the CDR3 is TGCGCCAGCAGCTTGGGCAGGGAAAACTATGGCTACACCTTC. Translating it yields CASSLGRENYGYTF. Filled out from reference TRBV5-1 and TRBJ1-2, the complete variable domain reads KAGVTQTPRYLIKTRGQQVTLSCSPISGHRSVSWYQQTPGQGLQFLFEYFSETQRNKGNFPGRFSGRQFSNSRSEMNVSTLELGDSALYLCASSLGRENYGYTFGSGTRLTVV.

The chain couples TRBV19 to TRBJ1-4; a weak D match, TRBD1 (6 bases). CDR1 is LNHDA and CDR2 is SQIVND in the germline V gene (reference sequence). The ends were cut back, 7 bases at V and 7 bases at J, with 19 bases in the middle. The CDR3 loop spans 15 amino acids. The CDR3: CASTHYLQGSEKLFF. The DNA of the CDR3 is TGTGCCAGTACGCATTACCTACAGGGAAGTGAAAAACTGTTTTTT.

The CDR3, as DNA: TGTGCCACCAGCCCTAGACAGCACAACTATGGCTACACCTTC. Translating gives CATSPRQHNYGYTF. The V and J genes are TRBV24-1 and TRBJ1-2; D is perhaps TRBD1 (5 bases). The V gene lost 7 bases and the J gene lost 2 bases, with 13 bases spanning the gap. CDR3 length: 14 amino acids. Germline-derived CDR1 and CDR2 are KGHDR and SFDVKD.

V is TRBV6-1 and J is TRBJ1-6; D gene ambiguous. Germline CDR1 is MNHNS and CDR2 is SASEGT. Trimming removed 0 bases from V and 6 bases from J, with 12 bases in between. This CDR3 is 16 amino acids long. As DNA, the CDR3 is TGTGCCAGCAGTGAAGCGCGGGCAGGAGCTAATTCACCCCTCCACTTT. It specifies CASSEARAGANSPLHF.

The V call is TRBV7-2, the J call TRBJ2-7, with TRBD2 matching over 9 bases. The CDR3 runs 17 residues. With V trimmed by 1 base and J by 1 base, 8 bases remained unmatched. The germline V gene encodes CDR1 SGHTA and CDR2 FQGNSA. This CDR3 is CASSLVGLAGSSYEQYF. In DNA form, the CDR3 reads TGTGCCAGCAGCTTAGTAGGTCTAGCGGGGAGTTCCTACGAGCAGTACTTC.

The chain employs TRBV3-1 (or the pseudogene TRBV3-2) and TRBJ2-7, with D unclear. V was shortened by 5 bases and J by 5 bases, with 19 bases between the two germline ends. The V gene's germline CDR1 is LGHDT and CDR2 YNNKEL (reference sequence). This CDR3 is built from 15 residues. The CDR3 here is CASSSDTRFDNEQYF. The CDR3 bases are TGTGCCAGCAGCTCTGACACCCGATTCGACAACGAGCAGTACTTC.

This clone was counted once. This CDR3 reads CASSPVGTQYF. DNA of the CDR3: TGTGCCAGCAGCCCCGTCGGGACCCAGTACTTC. V usage is TRBV28 and J usage is TRBJ2-5; D unresolved. CDR3 length: 11 amino acids. Looked up from germline, CDR1 is MDHEN and CDR2 is SYDVKM. With 6 bases removed from V and 7 bases from J, the gap between germline ends came to 9 bases.

The chain carries TRBV19 and TRBJ1-5, with a tentative D call TRBD1 (6 bases). The CDR3 consists of 13 residues. Deletions cut 6 bases from V and 5 bases from J, with 11 bases between. Germline CDR1 reads LNHDA; CDR2 reads SQIVND (reference sequence). The CDR3 DNA reads as TGTGCCAGTAGACGGACAGCCCATCAGCCCCAGCATTTT. It encodes CASRRTAHQPQHF.

The chain recombines TRBV19 with TRBJ1-1; perhaps TRBD1 as D (6 bases). This CDR3 has 14 residues. Trimming took 7 bases from V and 0 from J, leaving 12 bases between them. The V gene's germline CDR1 is LNHDA and CDR2 SQIVND (reference sequence). CDR3 nucleotides: TGTGCCAGTACCCTGGACAGACTGAACACTGAAGCTTTCTTT. Its protein is CASTLDRLNTEAFF.

The chain recombines TRBV7-2 with TRBJ2-7, with 9 bases matching TRBD1. This CDR3 region has 14 residues. With 5 bases clipped from V and 6 bases from J, the junction kept 8 bases outside the gene matches. Germline CDR1 and CDR2: SGHTA and FQGNSA. CDR3 residues: CASSVTQGAGEQYF. CDR3 in DNA: TGTGCCAGCAGCGTCACACAGGGGGCAGGCGAGCAGTACTTC.